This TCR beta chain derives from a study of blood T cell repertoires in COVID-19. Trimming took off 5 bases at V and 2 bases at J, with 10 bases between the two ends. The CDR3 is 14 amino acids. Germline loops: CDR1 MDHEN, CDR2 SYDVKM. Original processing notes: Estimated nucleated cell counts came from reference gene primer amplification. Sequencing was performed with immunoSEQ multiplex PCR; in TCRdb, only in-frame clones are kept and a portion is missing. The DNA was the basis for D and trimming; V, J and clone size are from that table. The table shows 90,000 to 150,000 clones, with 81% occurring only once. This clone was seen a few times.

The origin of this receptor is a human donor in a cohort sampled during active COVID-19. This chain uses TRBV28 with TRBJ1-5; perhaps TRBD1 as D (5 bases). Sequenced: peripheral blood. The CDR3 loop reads CASSRQLGNQPQHF. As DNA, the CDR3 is TGTGCCAGCAGTCGACAGCTCGGCAATCAGCCCCAGCATTTT. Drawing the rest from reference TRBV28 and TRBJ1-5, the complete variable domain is DVKVTQSSRYLVKRTGEKVFLECVQDMDHENMFWYRQDPGLGLRLIYFSYDVKMKEKGDIPEGYSVSREKKERFSLILESASTNQTSMYLCASSRQLGNQPQHFGDGTRLSIL.